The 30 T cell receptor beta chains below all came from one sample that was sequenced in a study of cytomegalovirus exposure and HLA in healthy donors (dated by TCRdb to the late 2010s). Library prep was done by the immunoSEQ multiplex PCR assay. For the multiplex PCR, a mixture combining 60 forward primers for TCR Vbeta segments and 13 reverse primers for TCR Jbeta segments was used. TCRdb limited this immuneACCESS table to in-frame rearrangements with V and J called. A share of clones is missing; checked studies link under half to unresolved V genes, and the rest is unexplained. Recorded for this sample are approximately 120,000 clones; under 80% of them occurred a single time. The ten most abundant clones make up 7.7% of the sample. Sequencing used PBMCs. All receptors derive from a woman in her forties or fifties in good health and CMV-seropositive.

This chain's CDR3 is CASSSEHNEQFF. The CDR3 bases are TGTGCCAGCTCGTCCGAGCACAATGAGCAGTTCTTC. The V gene is TRBV18, the J gene TRBJ2-1; D is uncertain. CDR1 is KGHSH, CDR2 LQKENI, per germline. Trimming took off 6 bases at V and 5 bases at J, with 8 bases between the two ends. The CDR3 extends over 12 amino acids.

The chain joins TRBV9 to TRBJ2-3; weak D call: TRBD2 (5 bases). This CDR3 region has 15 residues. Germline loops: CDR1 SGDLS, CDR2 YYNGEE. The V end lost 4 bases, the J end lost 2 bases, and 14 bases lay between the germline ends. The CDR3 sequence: CASSPTTLPTDTQYF. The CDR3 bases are TGTGCCAGCAGCCCGACTACCCTCCCCACAGATACGCAGTATTTT.

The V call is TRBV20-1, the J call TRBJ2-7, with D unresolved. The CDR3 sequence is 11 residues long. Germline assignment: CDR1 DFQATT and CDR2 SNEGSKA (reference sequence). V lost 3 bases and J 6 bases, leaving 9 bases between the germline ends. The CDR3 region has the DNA TGCAGTGCTAGTAGTGGCGGCGAGCAGTACTTC. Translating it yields CSASSGGEQYF.

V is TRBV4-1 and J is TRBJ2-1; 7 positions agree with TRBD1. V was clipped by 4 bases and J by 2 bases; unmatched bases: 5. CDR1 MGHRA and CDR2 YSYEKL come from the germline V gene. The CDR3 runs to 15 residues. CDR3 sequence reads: CASSRTGAAYNEQFF. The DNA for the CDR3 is TGCGCCAGCAGCCGAACAGGGGCGGCCTACAATGAGCAGTTCTTC.

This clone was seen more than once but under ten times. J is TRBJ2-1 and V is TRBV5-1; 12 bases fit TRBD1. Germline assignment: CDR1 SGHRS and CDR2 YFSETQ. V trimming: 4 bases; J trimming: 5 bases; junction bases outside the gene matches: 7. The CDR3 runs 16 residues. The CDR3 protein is CASSLGTGGPHNEQFF. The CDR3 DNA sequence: TGCGCCAGCAGCCTTGGGACAGGGGGCCCCCACAATGAGCAGTTCTTC.

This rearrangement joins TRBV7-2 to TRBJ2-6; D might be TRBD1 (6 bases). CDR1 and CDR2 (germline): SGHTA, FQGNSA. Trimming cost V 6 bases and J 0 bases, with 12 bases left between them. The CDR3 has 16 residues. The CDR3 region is CASSYRGSSGANVLTF. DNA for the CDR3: TGTGCCAGCAGTTATAGGGGGAGCTCTGGGGCCAACGTCCTGACTTTC.

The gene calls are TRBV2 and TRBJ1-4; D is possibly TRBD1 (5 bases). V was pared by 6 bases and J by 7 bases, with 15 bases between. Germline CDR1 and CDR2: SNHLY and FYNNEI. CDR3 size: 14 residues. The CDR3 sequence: CASSATWGGEKLFF. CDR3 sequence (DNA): TGTGCCAGCAGCGCTACCTGGGGGGGTGAAAAACTGTTTTTT.

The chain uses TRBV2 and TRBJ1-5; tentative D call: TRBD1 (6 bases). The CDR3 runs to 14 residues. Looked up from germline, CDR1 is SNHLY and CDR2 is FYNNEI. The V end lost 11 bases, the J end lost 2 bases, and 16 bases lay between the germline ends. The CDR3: CAGSTGYGNQPQHF. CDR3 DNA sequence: TGTGCCGGAAGTACAGGGTACGGCAATCAGCCCCAGCATTTT.

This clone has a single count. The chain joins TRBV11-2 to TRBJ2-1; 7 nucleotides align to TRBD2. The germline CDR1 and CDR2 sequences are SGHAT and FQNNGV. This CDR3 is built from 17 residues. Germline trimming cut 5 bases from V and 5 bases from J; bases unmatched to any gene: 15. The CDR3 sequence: CASSTGLAGVGDNEQFF. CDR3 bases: TGTGCCAGCAGCACCGGCCTCGCGGGGGTTGGGGACAATGAGCAGTTCTTC.

CDR3 bases: TGTGCCAGCAGTTTACAGAATAGCAATCAGCCCCAGCATTTT. Its translation is CASSLQNSNQPQHF. The chain recombines TRBV27 with TRBJ1-5; D is unclear. The V end was cut by 2 bases, the J end by 0 bases, with 5 bases between. The CDR3 extends over 14 amino acids. CDR1 and CDR2 (germline): MNHEY, SMNVEV (reference sequence).

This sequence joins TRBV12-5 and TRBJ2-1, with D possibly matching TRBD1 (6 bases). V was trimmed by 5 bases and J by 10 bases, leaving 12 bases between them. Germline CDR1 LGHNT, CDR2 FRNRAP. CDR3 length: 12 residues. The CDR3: CASGHEGDEQFF. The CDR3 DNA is TGTGCTAGTGGTCACGAGGGGGACGAGCAGTTCTTC.

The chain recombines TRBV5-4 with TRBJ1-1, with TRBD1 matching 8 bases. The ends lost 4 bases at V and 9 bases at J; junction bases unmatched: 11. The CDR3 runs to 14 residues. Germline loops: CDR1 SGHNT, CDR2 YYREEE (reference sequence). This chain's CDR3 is CASSPDRGVPKAFF. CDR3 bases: TGTGCCAGCAGCCCCGACAGGGGAGTTCCTAAAGCTTTCTTT.

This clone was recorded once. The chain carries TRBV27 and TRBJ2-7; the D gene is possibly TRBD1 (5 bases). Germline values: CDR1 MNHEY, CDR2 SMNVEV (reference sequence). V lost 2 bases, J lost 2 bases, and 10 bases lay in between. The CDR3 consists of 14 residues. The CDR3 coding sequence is TGTGCCAGCAGTTTAAGGGGCAGCACCTACGAGCAGTACTTC. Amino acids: CASSLRGSTYEQYF.

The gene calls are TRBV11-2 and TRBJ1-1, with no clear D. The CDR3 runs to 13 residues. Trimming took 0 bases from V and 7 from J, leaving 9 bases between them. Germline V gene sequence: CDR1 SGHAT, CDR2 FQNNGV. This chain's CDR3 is CASSLDWRSEAFF. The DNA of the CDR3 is TGTGCCAGCAGCTTAGATTGGAGAAGTGAAGCTTTCTTT.

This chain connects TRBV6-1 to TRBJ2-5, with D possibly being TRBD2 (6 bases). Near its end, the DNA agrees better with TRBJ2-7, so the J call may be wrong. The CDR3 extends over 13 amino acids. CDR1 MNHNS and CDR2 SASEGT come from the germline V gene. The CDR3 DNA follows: TGTGCCACCCTGACCTTAAGGGAGGACGAGCAGTACTTC. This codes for CATLTLREDEQYF.

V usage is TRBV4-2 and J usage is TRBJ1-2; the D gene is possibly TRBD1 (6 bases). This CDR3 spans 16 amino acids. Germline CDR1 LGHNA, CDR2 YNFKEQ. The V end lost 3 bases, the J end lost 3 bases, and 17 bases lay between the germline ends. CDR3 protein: CASSQSLGEGDYGYTF. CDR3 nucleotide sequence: TGTGCCAGCAGCCAGAGCCTCGGGGAGGGGGACTATGGCTACACCTTC.

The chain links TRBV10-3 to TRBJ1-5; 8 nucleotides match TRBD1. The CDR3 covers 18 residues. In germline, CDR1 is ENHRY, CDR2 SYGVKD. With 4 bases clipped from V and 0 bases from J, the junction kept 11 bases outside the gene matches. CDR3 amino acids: CAISGGTGLRDSNQPQHF. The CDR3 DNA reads TGTGCCATCAGTGGGGGGACAGGCCTAAGAGATAGCAATCAGCCCCAGCATTTT.

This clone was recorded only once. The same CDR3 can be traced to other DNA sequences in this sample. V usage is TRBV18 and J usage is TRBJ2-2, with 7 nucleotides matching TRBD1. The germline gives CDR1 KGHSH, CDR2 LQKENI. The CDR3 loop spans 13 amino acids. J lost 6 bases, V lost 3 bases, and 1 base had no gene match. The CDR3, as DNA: TGTGCCAGCTCACCTGGACAGGCCGGGGAGCTGTTTTTT. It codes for CASSPGQAGELFF.

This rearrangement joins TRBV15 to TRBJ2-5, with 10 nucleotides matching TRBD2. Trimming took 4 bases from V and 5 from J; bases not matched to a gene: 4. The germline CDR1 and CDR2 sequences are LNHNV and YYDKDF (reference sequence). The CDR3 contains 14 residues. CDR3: CATSIAGGVETQYF. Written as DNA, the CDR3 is TGTGCCACCAGCATAGCGGGGGGAGTCGAGACCCAGTACTTC.

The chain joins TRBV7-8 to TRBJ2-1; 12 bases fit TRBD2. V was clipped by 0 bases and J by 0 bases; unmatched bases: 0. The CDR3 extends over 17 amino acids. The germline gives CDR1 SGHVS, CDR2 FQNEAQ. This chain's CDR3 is CASSLATSGSSYNEQFF. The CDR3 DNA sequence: TGTGCCAGCAGCTTAGCGACTAGCGGGAGCTCCTACAATGAGCAGTTCTTC. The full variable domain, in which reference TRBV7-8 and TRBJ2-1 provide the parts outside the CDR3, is GAGVSQSPRYKVAKRGQDVALRCDPISGHVSLFWYQQALGQGPEFLTYFQNEAQLDKSGLPSDRFFAERPEGSVSTLKIQRTQQEDSAVYLCASSLATSGSSYNEQFFGPGTRLTVL.

CDR3 amino acids: CASSSGTSARDTQYF. The CDR3 DNA reads as TGCGCCAGCAGCTCCGGGACTAGCGCGCGGGATACGCAGTATTTT. The V call is TRBV4-3, the J call TRBJ2-3, with 10 bases fitting TRBD2. V lost 5 bases to trimming and J lost 6 bases; unmatched junction nucleotides: 8. Germline values: CDR1 LGHNA, CDR2 YSLEER. The CDR3 contains 15 residues.

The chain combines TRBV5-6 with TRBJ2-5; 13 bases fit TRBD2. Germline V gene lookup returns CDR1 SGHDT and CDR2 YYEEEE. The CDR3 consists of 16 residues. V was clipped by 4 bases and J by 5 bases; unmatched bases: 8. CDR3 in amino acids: CASSPAGLAGLETQYF. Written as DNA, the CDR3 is TGTGCCAGCAGCCCCGCGGGACTAGCGGGATTGGAGACCCAGTACTTC.

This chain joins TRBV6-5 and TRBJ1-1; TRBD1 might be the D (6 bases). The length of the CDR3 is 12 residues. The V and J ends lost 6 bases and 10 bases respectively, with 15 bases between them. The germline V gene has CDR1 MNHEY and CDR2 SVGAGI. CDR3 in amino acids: CASRMGQTRAFF. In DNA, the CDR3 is TGTGCCAGCAGGATGGGACAAACTCGAGCTTTCTTT.

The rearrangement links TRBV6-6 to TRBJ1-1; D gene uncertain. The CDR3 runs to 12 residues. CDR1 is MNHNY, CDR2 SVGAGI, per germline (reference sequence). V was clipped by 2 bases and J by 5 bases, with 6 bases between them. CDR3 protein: CASSYSRTEAFF. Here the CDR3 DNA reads TGTGCCAGCAGTTACAGCCGGACTGAAGCTTTCTTT.

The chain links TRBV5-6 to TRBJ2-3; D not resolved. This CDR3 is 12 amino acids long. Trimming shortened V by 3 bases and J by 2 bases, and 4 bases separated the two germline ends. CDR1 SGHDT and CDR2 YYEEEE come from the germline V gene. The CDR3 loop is CASSYYTDTQYF. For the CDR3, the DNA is TGTGCCAGCAGCTACTACACAGATACGCAGTATTTT.

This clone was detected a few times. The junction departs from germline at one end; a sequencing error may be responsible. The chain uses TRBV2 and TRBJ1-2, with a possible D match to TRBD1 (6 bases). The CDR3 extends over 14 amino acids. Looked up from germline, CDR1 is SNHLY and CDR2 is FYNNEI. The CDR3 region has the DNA TGTGCCAGCAGAGAAGACAGGTCCTACTATGGCTACACCTTC. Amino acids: CASREDRSYYGYTF.

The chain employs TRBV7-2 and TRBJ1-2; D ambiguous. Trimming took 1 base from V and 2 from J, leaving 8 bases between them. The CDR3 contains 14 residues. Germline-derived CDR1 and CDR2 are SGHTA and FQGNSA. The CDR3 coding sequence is TGTGCCAGCAGCTTAGAGGCCGGGAACTATGGCTACACCTTC. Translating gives CASSLEAGNYGYTF.

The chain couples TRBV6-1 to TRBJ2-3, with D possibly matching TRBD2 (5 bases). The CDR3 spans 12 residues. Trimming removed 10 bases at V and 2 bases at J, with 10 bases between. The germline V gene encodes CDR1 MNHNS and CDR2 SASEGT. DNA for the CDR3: TGTGCCACCCGGACTTTCACAGATACGCAGTATTTT. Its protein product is CATRTFTDTQYF.

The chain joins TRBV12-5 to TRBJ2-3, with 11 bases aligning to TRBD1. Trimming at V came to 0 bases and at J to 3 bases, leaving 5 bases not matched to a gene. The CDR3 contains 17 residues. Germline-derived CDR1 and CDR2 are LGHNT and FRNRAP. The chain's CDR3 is CASGLVRTGGGTDTQYF. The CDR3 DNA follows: TGTGCTAGTGGTTTGGTCCGGACAGGGGGCGGAACAGATACGCAGTATTTT.

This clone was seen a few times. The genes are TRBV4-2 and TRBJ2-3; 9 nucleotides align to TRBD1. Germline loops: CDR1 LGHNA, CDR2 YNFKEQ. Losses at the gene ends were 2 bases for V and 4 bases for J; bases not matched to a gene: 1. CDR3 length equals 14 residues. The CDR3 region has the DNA TGTGCCAGCAGCCAACGGACAGGGGCAGATACGCAGTATTTT. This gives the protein CASSQRTGADTQYF.